This section outlines one T cell receptor (beta chain) sequence together with its context. The antigen is not known. Using its own MiXCR run on the reads, TCRdb lists one record per CDR3 protein. The sample consists of about 830,000 distinct CDR3 sequences, around a third of them appearing once. The V gene's germline CDR1 is MNHNS and CDR2 SASEGT. There are 17 residues in the CDR3. Trimming took 2 bases from V and 0 from J; bases not matched to a gene: 9. This record comes from a study of T cell repertoires in cytomegalovirus infection. Overall study results and limits: Ex vivo, HLA-C-restricted CMV-specific TCR beta clonotypes prevailed over the rest of the response.

The source material was cultured CD8+ T cells from PBMCs, sampled from culture after CMV antigen stimulation. The chain uses TRBV6-1 and TRBJ2-5, with 7 positions matching TRBD2. The TCR was taken from a human donor in good health (CMV status not recorded). Some clones in this sample may be carry-over from other donors' samples. Here the CDR3 DNA reads TGTGCCAGCAGTGAATACCCAGCGGGGACGTACCAAGAGACCCAGTACTTC. Amino acids: CASSEYPAGTYQETQYF.